This T cell receptor beta chain is from a study of T cells after yellow fever vaccination. Per the germline V gene, CDR1 is GTSNPN and CDR2 is SVGIG (reference sequence). With V trimmed by 1 base and J by 8 bases, 6 bases remained unmatched. The CDR3 runs to 15 residues. One entry per CDR3 protein results from TCRdb running MiXCR on the 5' RACE reads. This table has 10,000 or so distinct CDR3 sequences, around 5.8% appearing once. This clonotype showed up many times. This chain uses TRBV30 with TRBJ1-4, with 11 bases fitting TRBD1. The sequence was obtained from a man between 25 and 39 years old who received the YFV17D yellow fever vaccine. Sequencing was performed on PBMCs, either bulk or a sorted T-cell subset (CD4+, CD8+, memory, or dextramer-sorted; not recorded which), taken on the day of the yellow fever booster vaccination. CDR3 DNA: TGTGCCTGGAGTGGGACAGGGGGCGCGGGAGAAAAACTGTTTTTT. It encodes CAWSGTGGAGEKLFF. Full variable domain (remainder filled in from reference TRBV30 and TRBJ1-4): SQTIHQWPATLVQPVGSPLSLECTVEGTSNPNLYWYRQAAGRGLQLLFYSVGIGQISSEVPQNLSASRPQDRQFILSSKKLLLSDSGFYLCAWSGTGGAGEKLFFGSGTQLSVL.